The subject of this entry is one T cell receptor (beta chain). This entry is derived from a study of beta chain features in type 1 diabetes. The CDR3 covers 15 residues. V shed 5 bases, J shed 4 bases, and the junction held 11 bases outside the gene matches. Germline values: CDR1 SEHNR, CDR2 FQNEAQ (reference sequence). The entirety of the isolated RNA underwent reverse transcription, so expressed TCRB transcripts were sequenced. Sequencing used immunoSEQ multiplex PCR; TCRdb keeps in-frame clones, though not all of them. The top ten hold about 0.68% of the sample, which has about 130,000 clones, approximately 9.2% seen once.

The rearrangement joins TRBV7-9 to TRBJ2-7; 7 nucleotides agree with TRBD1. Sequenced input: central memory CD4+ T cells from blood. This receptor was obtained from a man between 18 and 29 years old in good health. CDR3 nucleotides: TGTGCCAGCAGCCCATTTACAGGGGCAACGTACGAGCAGTACTTC. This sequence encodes CASSPFTGATYEQYF.